The T cell receptor (beta chain) described here comes from a study of T cells in Graves' hyperthyroidism and ophthalmopathy. Study at large: Specimen type is peripheral blood, collected at initial diagnosis prior to any treatment. Findings and caveats of the study: In blood, most of the thyroid clonotypes expanded above 0.001 were also present.

The CDR3 sequence is 12 residues long. Trimming pared 3 bases from V and 15 bases from J, leaving 14 bases between. Germline CDR1 is LNHDA and CDR2 is SQIVND (reference sequence). Researchers defined stable Graves' hyperthyroidism as no ophthalmopathy progression within 18 months. It was 8.5 to 10 ml of fresh peripheral blood that supplied the PBMCs. This clonotype was seen only a few times. No antigen is known for it. Researchers took RNA transcripts and amplified the TCR beta CDR3 regions from them. A first-round RT-PCR of the TCR CDR3 used the HTBI primer set. TCRdb ran MiXCR on the multiplex PCR reads and lists one entry per CDR3 protein. The table shows about 700,000 distinct CDR3 sequences, with 12% to 15% occurring only once.

The sequenced sample consisted of blood. The TCR was taken from a woman aged 18-35 years with Graves' hyperthyroidism. The V gene is TRBV19, the J gene TRBJ2-2; unclear D gene. CDR3 amino acids: CASSIGDALMFF. In DNA, the CDR3 is TGTGCCAGTAGTATTGGTGATGCCCTTATGTTTTTT.